The 21 T cell receptor beta chains listed next were all sequenced from one sample in a study of cytomegalovirus exposure and HLA in healthy donors. A multiplex PCR was run with 60 Vbeta primers and 13 Jbeta primers. The protocol was immunoSEQ multiplex PCR, while the TCRdb copy is restricted to in-frame clones and leaves out a portion. The sample shows over 60,000 clones, under 80% of them seen only once. The sequencing sample was made of PBMCs. Source of these receptors: a male donor in good health and CMV-seropositive.

The CDR3 bases are TGTGCCAGCAGCCCTCAGGGACAGGAGCAGTACTTC. It encodes CASSPQGQEQYF. The J gene is TRBJ2-7, the V gene TRBV11-2; 7 positions match TRBD1. The CDR3 is made up of 12 amino acids. Germline CDR1 reads SGHAT; CDR2 reads FQNNGV. The junction had 5 bases not matched to a gene; V was cut back by 5 bases and J by 7 bases.

The chain is built from TRBV19 and TRBJ2-3; tentatively, D is TRBD2 (6 bases). CDR3 length equals 14 residues. The germline V and J ends were trimmed by 5 bases and 2 bases, with 11 bases remaining between them. Germline-derived CDR1 and CDR2 are LNHDA and SQIVND (reference sequence). CDR3 sequence: CASSLVADTDTQYF. The DNA of the CDR3 is TGTGCCAGTAGTTTGGTAGCGGACACAGATACGCAGTATTTT. Full variable domain (remainder filled in from reference TRBV19 and TRBJ2-3): DGGITQSPKYLFRKEGQNVTLSCEQNLNHDAMYWYRQDPGQGLRLIYYSQIVNDFQKGDIAEGYSVSREKKESFPLTVTSAQKNPTAFYLCASSLVADTDTQYFGPGTRLTVL.

The chain links TRBV5-1 to TRBJ2-5; the D gene is possibly TRBD1 (7 bases). From germline, CDR1 is SGHRS and CDR2 YFSETQ. The CDR3 runs to 15 residues. Trimming stripped 3 bases from V and 5 bases from J, with 17 bases between. CDR3 amino acids: CASSSGQAGQETQYF. The CDR3 coding sequence is TGCGCCAGCAGCTCCGGACAGGCGGGGCAGGAGACCCAGTACTTC.

The chain recombines TRBV18 with TRBJ1-3; maybe TRBD1 (6 bases). V gave up 2 bases and J gave up 0 bases, with 17 bases separating them. The CDR3 has 18 amino acids. Germline V lookup: CDR1 KGHSH, CDR2 LQKENI. The CDR3 nucleotides are TGTGCCAGCTCACCAGACAGGCCCTCCCTTATCTCTGGAAACACCATATATTTT. This encodes CASSPDRPSLISGNTIYF.

This clone was seen a few times. V and J are TRBV6-5 and TRBJ2-7; 8 nucleotides agree with TRBD1. Germline assignment: CDR1 MNHEY and CDR2 SVGAGI. V was clipped by 4 bases and J by 6 bases; unmatched bases: 8. This CDR3 spans 14 amino acids. In DNA form, the CDR3 reads TGTGCCAGCAGTTCCTGGACAGGGTCAGGCGAGCAGTACTTC. It encodes CASSSWTGSGEQYF.

In this sample, this clone turned up once. The CDR3 region is CASEKRGNQPQHF. DNA of the CDR3: TGCGCCAGCGAAAAGCGGGGAAATCAGCCCCAGCATTTT. The genes are TRBV5-1 and TRBJ1-5; D unresolved. The length of the CDR3 is 13 residues. Trimming stripped 7 bases from V and 4 bases from J, with 12 bases between. Germline CDR1 is SGHRS and CDR2 is YFSETQ.

This clone was seen only a few times. The rearrangement uses TRBV7-2 and TRBJ2-7; no clear D gene. Germline V CDR1 and CDR2: SGHTA, FQGNSA. The ends were cut back, 2 bases at V and 4 bases at J, with 6 bases in the middle. This CDR3 is 12 amino acids long. CDR3 nucleotides: TGTGCCAGCAGCTTACAGGATTACGAGCAGTACTTC. Translation: CASSLQDYEQYF.

This chain connects TRBV10-1 to TRBJ2-5; TRBD2 matches at 10 bases. CDR1 and CDR2 from the germline V gene are WNHNN and SYGVQD (reference sequence). CDR3 length equals 16 residues. J lost 5 bases, V lost 4 bases, and 10 bases had no gene match. Here the CDR3 DNA reads TGCGCCAGCAGTGGGGCGTCTAGCGGGAGTCGGGAGACCCAGTACTTC. Protein: CASSGASSGSRETQYF.

This rearrangement joins TRBV6-5 to TRBJ1-1; D perhaps matches TRBD1 (6 bases). V was cut by 4 bases and J by 4 bases, with 10 bases left in between. The CDR3 consists of 13 residues. Germline-derived CDR1 and CDR2 are MNHEY and SVGAGI. CDR3 amino acids: CASSSDSVTEAFF. For the CDR3, the DNA is TGTGCCAGCAGTTCGGACAGTGTCACTGAAGCTTTCTTT.

This clone has only one observation. V gene TRBV15 combines with J gene TRBJ2-7; D uncertain. The germline V gene has CDR1 LNHNV and CDR2 YYDKDF (reference sequence). Trimming removed 0 bases at V and 4 bases at J, with 7 bases between. CDR3 length equals 13 residues. The CDR3 here is CATSRDPSYEQYF. The CDR3, as DNA: TGTGCCACCAGCAGAGATCCGAGTTACGAGCAGTACTTC.

This clone was counted once. CDR3 bases: TGTGCCAGCAGGAGCGATCCTAACTATGGCTACACCTTC. The encoded protein is CASRSDPNYGYTF. The chain couples TRBV6-1 to TRBJ1-2; no reliable D call. This CDR3 is built from 13 residues. Trimming pared 6 bases from V and 0 bases from J, leaving 8 bases between. Germline V lookup: CDR1 MNHNS, CDR2 SASEGT.

The rearrangement uses TRBV5-1 and TRBJ2-7; 8 bases are shared with TRBD1. CDR3 length equals 15 residues. Germline assignment: CDR1 SGHRS and CDR2 YFSETQ. The V segment lost 4 bases and the J segment 0 bases; nucleotides outside the gene matches: 6. CDR3 region: CASSEGQALSYEQYF. CDR3 bases: TGCGCCAGCAGCGAGGGACAGGCTCTCTCCTACGAGCAGTACTTC. Complete variable domain (other parts from reference TRBV5-1 and TRBJ2-7): KAGVTQTPRYLIKTRGQQVTLSCSPISGHRSVSWYQQTPGQGLQFLFEYFSETQRNKGNFPGRFSGRQFSNSRSEMNVSTLELGDSALYLCASSEGQALSYEQYFGPGTRLTVT.

Written as DNA, the CDR3 is TGCGCCAGCAGCTCTGACAGGGAGCTAGGTGAGCAGTTCTTC. It translates to CASSSDRELGEQFF. The chain employs TRBV5-1 and TRBJ2-1; 7 bases line up with TRBD1. In germline, CDR1 is SGHRS, CDR2 YFSETQ. V lost 3 bases to trimming and J lost 9 bases; unmatched junction nucleotides: 9. The CDR3 extends over 14 amino acids. The whole variable domain, filled in from reference TRBV5-1 and TRBJ2-1, reads KAGVTQTPRYLIKTRGQQVTLSCSPISGHRSVSWYQQTPGQGLQFLFEYFSETQRNKGNFPGRFSGRQFSNSRSEMNVSTLELGDSALYLCASSSDRELGEQFFGPGTRLTVL.

This chain links TRBV5-8 with TRBJ1-1; D gene uncertain. CDR3 length: 13 amino acids. V was shortened by 4 bases and J by 6 bases, with 13 bases between the two germline ends. Germline CDR1 SGHTS, CDR2 YDEGEE. CDR3 coding DNA: TGTGCCAGCAGCCGGTGGCAGGTTGCTGAAGCTTTCTTT. Protein sequence: CASSRWQVAEAFF.

The rearrangement links TRBV27 to TRBJ2-7, with a tentative D call TRBD2 (7 bases). V was trimmed by 3 bases and J by 7 bases, leaving 16 bases between them. The CDR3 extends over 14 amino acids. Germline-derived CDR1 and CDR2 are MNHEY and SMNVEV (reference sequence). The CDR3 reads CASSLKGGVFEQYF. As DNA, the CDR3 is TGTGCCAGCAGTTTGAAGGGGGGGGTTTTTGAGCAGTACTTC.

V usage is TRBV15 and J usage is TRBJ2-7, with TRBD1 matching 9 bases. V shed 3 bases, J shed 3 bases, and the junction held 9 bases outside the gene matches. The CDR3 has 16 amino acids. Germline loops: CDR1 LNHNV, CDR2 YYDKDF (reference sequence). CDR3 sequence reads: CATSSPYNRGHYEQYF. The CDR3 DNA follows: TGTGCCACCAGCAGTCCCTACAACAGGGGGCACTACGAGCAGTACTTC.

The rearrangement joins TRBV16 to TRBJ2-6; D remains ambiguous. This CDR3 comprises 15 residues. Germline assignment: CDR1 KGHSY and CDR2 FQNENV. With 4 bases removed from V and 4 bases from J, the gap between germline ends came to 11 bases. CDR3 coding DNA: TGTGCCAGCAGCCTATCGGCGGCCGGGGCCAACGTCCTGACTTTC. It codes for CASSLSAAGANVLTF. The full variable domain, in which reference TRBV16 and TRBJ2-6 provide the parts outside the CDR3, is GEEVAQTPKHLVRGEGQKAKLYCAPIKGHSYVFWYQQVLKNEFKFLISFQNENVFDETGMPKERFSAKCLPNSPCSLEIQATKLEDSAVYFCASSLSAAGANVLTFGAGSRLTVL.

The V call is TRBV5-1, the J call TRBJ2-2; 12 bases fit TRBD2. Germline loops: CDR1 SGHRS, CDR2 YFSETQ. With V trimmed by 4 bases and J by 7 bases, 5 bases remained unmatched. CDR3 length equals 15 residues. CDR3 sequence (DNA): TGCGCCAGCAGCGGCGGACTAGCGGGACTCGGGGAGCTGTTTTTT. It codes for CASSGGLAGLGELFF. Using reference TRBV5-1 and TRBJ2-2 for the parts outside the CDR3, the full variable domain is KAGVTQTPRYLIKTRGQQVTLSCSPISGHRSVSWYQQTPGQGLQFLFEYFSETQRNKGNFPGRFSGRQFSNSRSEMNVSTLELGDSALYLCASSGGLAGLGELFFGEGSRLTVL.

This clone appeared a few times. The chain recombines TRBV18 with TRBJ2-2; weak D call: TRBD1 (6 bases). V was clipped by 5 bases and J by 0 bases, with 10 bases between them. This CDR3 is built from 15 residues. Looked up from germline, CDR1 is KGHSH and CDR2 is LQKENI. The CDR3 coding sequence is TGTGCCAGCTCATATCGGGACACGAACACCGGGGAGCTGTTTTTT. This encodes CASSYRDTNTGELFF. Together with reference TRBV18 and TRBJ2-2, the CDR3 gives the full variable domain: NAGVMQNPRHLVRRRGQEARLRCSPMKGHSHVYWYRQLPEEGLKFMVYLQKENIIDESGMPKERFSAEFPKEGPSILRIQQVVRGDSAAYFCASSYRDTNTGELFFGEGSRLTVL.

The chain is built from TRBV6-5 and TRBJ2-2; weak D call: TRBD1 (5 bases). The CDR3 contains 14 residues. Trimming took off 5 bases at V and 10 bases at J, with 17 bases between the two ends. Per the germline V gene, CDR1 is MNHEY and CDR2 is SVGAGI. CDR3 protein: CASSPPSGSQELFF. For the CDR3, the DNA is TGTGCCAGCAGTCCTCCCTCAGGGTCTCAGGAGCTGTTTTTT.

The CDR3 DNA sequence: TGTGCCAGCCGCGGGGAGAACCTCCGCGCCGCTGGCTACACCTTC. As protein: CASRGENLRAAGYTF. The V call is TRBV18, the J call TRBJ1-2; D gene ambiguous. Germline V gene sequence: CDR1 KGHSH, CDR2 LQKENI. V was cut by 8 bases and J by 7 bases, with 23 bases left in between. This CDR3 spans 15 amino acids.